Listed below are T cell receptor beta chains from one sample, sequenced in a study of blood T cell repertoires in COVID-19. The method was immunoSEQ multiplex PCR; TCRdb's version includes in-frame clones alone and lacks a portion of them. Of 150,000 or so clones listed, about nine tenths are singletons. Sequencing used peripheral blood. These receptors were obtained from a man older than 75 with acute or convalescent COVID-19. CDR3s include the opening cysteine and the closing phenylalanine or tryptophan.

V gene | CDR3 protein
TRBV6-2/TRBV6-3 | CASSYLPGQGALFEQYF
TRBV18 | CASSSTGTGPTTNEKLFF
TRBV19 | CASSWTGGETQYF
TRBV6-6 | CASRDTSNSPLHF
TRBV7-2 | CASSWREGDAQYF
TRBV2 | CASSPRTGGYSYNSPLHF
TRBV25-1 | CATQGGRNTEAFF
TRBV6-5 | CASRLGALGQETQYF
TRBV11-1 | CASETSGGSDTQYF
TRBV7-3 | CASSLIRQNSRRGANVLTF
TRBV5-1 | CASSLFYGQGVYNEQFF
TRBV6-2/TRBV6-3 | CASSYASGLLNNEQFF
TRBV3-1/TRBV3-2 | CASSQDGYSPGNTIYF
TRBV18 | CASSTGTGGYEQYF
TRBV5-4 | CASSRRTSGGQETQYF
TRBV6-5 | CASSLTDNTEAFF
TRBV5-1 | CASSLVTGRSYNSPLHF
TRBV5-1 | CASRSAGTSSYNEQFF
TRBV27 | CASSLLAGGTYEQYF
TRBV28 | CASSLGWDSPYEQYF
TRBV27 | CASSLGQSGPSNQPQHF
TRBV6-5 | CASSYSGGGEAFF
TRBV28 | CASSSSLGHGNTEAFF
TRBV2 | CASREGRGLAGYHEQFF
TRBV21-1 | CASSTKGQGSNYGYTF
TRBV5-1 | CASSSTPGTGNTEAFF
TRBV30 | CAWNAAGANVLTF
TRBV5-1 | CASSFGSGGLYNEQFF
TRBV3-1/TRBV3-2 | CASSQVGDRVRDTQYF
TRBV11-2 | CASSLQYGQDNSPLHF
TRBV6-5 | CASSPGVSTEAFF
TRBV7-6 | CASSLALAGGNNEQFF
TRBV19 | CASSIVQGLTDTQYF